The next 29 T cell receptor beta chains were all read from a single sample in a study of a mutant IDH1 vaccine in newly diagnosed glioma (dated by TCRdb to the early 2020s). Explained via the paper, the time point label denotes: week 23, last vaccination. A 20-mer mutant IDH1 peptide at 300 micrograms in Montanide made up each vaccine dose, which was injected subcutaneously together with topical imiquimod. For these receptors, no antigen is known. The library relied on the immunoSEQ multiplex PCR assay. As stored in TCRdb, this immuneACCESS dataset retains in-frame rearrangements with V and J assigned. A fraction of the clones does not appear; measured against another copy, unresolved V genes explain less than half of the discrepancy, and the remainder lacks a known reason. This sample has 25,000 to 35,000 clones in its table, and around 89% of those were observed once. In total, the top ten clones hold less than 3% of the sample.

This material consisted of PBMCs, taken from a glioma patient whose treatment included an IDH1 peptide vaccine. Every receptor here comes from a man aged 35 to 55 with glioma.

The rearrangement links TRBV19 to TRBJ1-1; the match to TRBD1 covers 10 bases. Germline CDR1 LNHDA, CDR2 SQIVND (reference sequence). This CDR3 is built from 15 residues. The ends lost 0 bases at V and 3 bases at J; junction bases unmatched: 1. The CDR3 protein is CASSIDDRGHTEAFF. The CDR3, as DNA: TGTGCCAGTAGTATAGACGACAGGGGGCACACTGAAGCTTTCTTT.

The rearrangement links TRBV5-5 to TRBJ2-2; 10 bases align to TRBD1. The germline CDR1 and CDR2 sequences are SGHKS and YYEKEE (reference sequence). This CDR3 spans 16 amino acids. V lost 2 bases, J lost 2 bases, and 3 bases stayed unmatched. CDR3 sequence reads: CASSFRTGGNTGELFF. CDR3 nucleotides: TGTGCCAGCAGCTTTCGGACAGGGGGTAACACCGGGGAGCTGTTTTTT.

The rearrangement links TRBV29-1 to TRBJ1-2, with D perhaps TRBD1 (6 bases). This CDR3 has 13 residues. CDR1 is SQVTM, CDR2 ANQGSEA, per germline. Trimming pared 7 bases from V and 4 bases from J, leaving 16 bases between. CDR3 DNA: TGCAGCGCCCGACAGGTCGGGGGCTATGGCTACACCTTC. This sequence encodes CSARQVGGYGYTF.

This chain joins TRBV20-1 and TRBJ2-6, with D uncertain. The CDR3 is 10 amino acids. From germline, CDR1 is DFQATT and CDR2 SNEGSKA (reference sequence). Trimming removed 3 bases from V and 9 bases from J, with 3 bases in between. The CDR3 coding sequence is TGCAGTGCTAGCCACAACGTCCTGACTTTC. Its protein is CSASHNVLTF.

The chain carries TRBV28 and TRBJ2-7; no clear D gene. The germline V gene has CDR1 MDHEN and CDR2 SYDVKM. V was shortened by 11 bases and J by 4 bases, with 24 bases between the two germline ends. The CDR3 is 15 residues long. CDR3 protein: CASEDRARRSYEQYF. CDR3 sequence (DNA): TGTGCCTCCGAAGACCGGGCTAGAAGATCATACGAGCAGTACTTC.

The gene calls are TRBV2 and TRBJ2-1, with D possibly TRBD1 on 5 matching bases. The germline V and J ends were trimmed by 11 bases and 9 bases, with 23 bases remaining between them. Germline CDR1 SNHLY, CDR2 FYNNEI. The CDR3 length is 14 residues. The CDR3: CAGARANLNGEQFF. CDR3 bases: TGTGCCGGCGCCAGGGCTAACTTGAACGGTGAGCAGTTCTTC.

The V and J genes are TRBV5-8 and TRBJ1-4, with unresolved D. CDR3 size: 14 residues. The V end was cut by 4 bases, the J end by 5 bases, with 12 bases between. Germline CDR1 and CDR2: SGHTS and YDEGEE. CDR3 sequence (DNA): TGTGCCAGCAGCCCCCGCACAGCGAATGAAAAACTGTTTTTT. As protein: CASSPRTANEKLFF.

There are a few counts of this clone. The V and J genes are TRBV29-1 and TRBJ2-3, with D tentatively TRBD2 (6 bases). The CDR3 loop spans 14 amino acids. Germline values: CDR1 SQVTM, CDR2 ANQGSEA. The V end lost 1 base, the J end lost 0 bases, and 8 bases lay between the germline ends. CDR3 bases: TGCAGCGTTGAAGCGGGGGATAGCACAGATACGCAGTATTTT. This translates into CSVEAGDSTDTQYF.

This clone has a handful of counts. The chain is built from TRBV5-5 and TRBJ2-5; D gene ambiguous. This CDR3 spans 14 amino acids. Germline CDR1 reads SGHKS; CDR2 reads YYEKEE (reference sequence). Deletions cut 3 bases from V and 5 bases from J, with 14 bases between. CDR3 coding DNA: TGTGCCAGCAGCTCACTGATGGGTCGGGAGACCCAGTACTTC. Translating it yields CASSSLMGRETQYF.

The chain couples TRBV7-7 to TRBJ2-7; D tentatively reads TRBD1 or TRBD2 (5 bases each). V was shortened by 0 bases and J by 7 bases, with 10 bases between the two germline ends. Germline V gene data show CDR1 as SSHAT and CDR2 as FNYEAQ (reference sequence). This CDR3 contains 13 residues. CDR3 DNA: TGTGCCAGCAGCTTAGCCGAGGGGACGGAGCAGTACGTC. Its translation: CASSLAEGTEQYV.

This clone appeared once. The chain links TRBV6-1 to TRBJ1-4; D is ambiguous. The germline V gene encodes CDR1 MNHNS and CDR2 SASEGT. V lost 6 bases, J lost 7 bases, and 12 bases lay in between. The CDR3 covers 13 residues. The CDR3 DNA is TGTGCCAGCAGACGGCTGTTCAGTGAAAAACTGTTTTTT. Translation gives CASRRLFSEKLFF.

The chain employs TRBV5-1 and TRBJ2-5; D perhaps matches TRBD2 (7 bases). The CDR3 spans 14 residues. Germline values: CDR1 SGHRS, CDR2 YFSETQ. Trimming shortened V by 0 bases and J by 5 bases, and 11 bases separated the two germline ends. The CDR3 bases are TGCGCCAGCAGCTTGGGCGGGGGCTGGGAGACCCAGTACTTC. Its protein is CASSLGGGWETQYF.

This chain connects TRBV5-1 to TRBJ1-3, with TRBD1 as a possible D gene (5 bases). This CDR3 is built from 17 residues. Germline values: CDR1 SGHRS, CDR2 YFSETQ. Trimming took off 4 bases at V and 0 bases at J, with 17 bases between the two ends. The CDR3 is CASSIGTGINSGNTIYF. The CDR3 region has the DNA TGCGCCAGCAGCATCGGGACGGGTATAAACTCTGGAAACACCATATATTTT.

The sample holds a few counts of this clone. The chain couples TRBV4-2 to TRBJ1-1; no reliable D call. CDR3 length equals 14 residues. V was shortened by 4 bases and J by 1 base, with 10 bases between the two germline ends. From germline, CDR1 is LGHNA and CDR2 YNFKEQ. The CDR3 nucleotides read TGTGCCAGCAGCCCGGGCATCGAGAACACTGAAGCTTTCTTT. Translation gives CASSPGIENTEAFF.

The chain recombines TRBV4-3 with TRBJ1-5, with 7 nucleotides matching TRBD1. V lost 2 bases, J lost 6 bases, and 7 bases stayed unmatched. The CDR3 is 15 residues long. Germline loops: CDR1 LGHNA, CDR2 YSLEER. The DNA for the CDR3 is TGCGCCAGCAGCCAAAGTTGGCAGGGGGGTCAGCCCCAGCATTTT. This encodes CASSQSWQGGQPQHF.

J is TRBJ1-2 and V is TRBV14; TRBD1 might be the D (6 bases). CDR1 is SGHDN, CDR2 FVKESK, per germline. Trimming left V 3 bases short and J 8 bases short, with 22 bases between. This CDR3 region has 16 residues. The CDR3 region is CASSQRGGQKSGGYTF. CDR3 in DNA: TGTGCCAGCAGCCAGAGAGGCGGACAGAAGAGTGGGGGCTACACCTTC.

This clone was picked up one time. The rearrangement joins TRBV7-3 to TRBJ2-4; perhaps TRBD2 as D (6 bases). The germline gives CDR1 SGHTA, CDR2 FQGTGA. The V and J ends lost 6 bases and 8 bases respectively, with 20 bases between them. The CDR3 loop spans 15 amino acids. CDR3 in amino acids: CASSSAGTQEDIQYF. For the CDR3, the DNA is TGTGCCAGCAGTTCGGCCGGGACTCAGGAGGACATTCAGTACTTC.

This clone was recorded once. The V gene is TRBV29-1, the J gene TRBJ1-3, with 10 bases fitting TRBD1. CDR1 is SQVTM, CDR2 ANQGSEA, per germline. The CDR3 contains 15 residues. V shed 5 bases and J 0 bases; nucleotides not matched to a gene: 4. The CDR3 coding sequence is TGCAGCGTTCAGGACAGGGGGTACTCTGGAAACACCATATATTTT. Residues: CSVQDRGYSGNTIYF.

The chain links TRBV5-4 to TRBJ1-4, with TRBD1 matching 7 bases. J gave up 0 bases and V 4 bases, and 6 bases lay outside the gene matches. From germline, CDR1 is SGHNT and CDR2 YYREEE (reference sequence). The CDR3 contains 16 residues. The CDR3 nucleotides read TGTGCCAGCAGCCAAGGGGGCGTAACAACTAATGAAAAACTGTTTTTT. It codes for CASSQGGVTTNEKLFF. The full variable domain, in which reference TRBV5-4 and TRBJ1-4 provide the parts outside the CDR3, is ETGVTQSPTHLIKTRGQQVTLRCSSQSGHNTVSWYQQALGQGPQFIFQYYREEENGRGNFPPRFSGLQFPNYSSELNVNALELDDSALYLCASSQGGVTTNEKLFFGSGTQLSVL.

This chain uses TRBV30 with TRBJ1-6; D not certain. The CDR3 length is 14 residues. CDR1 GTSNPN and CDR2 SVGIG come from the germline V gene (reference sequence). Between the trimmed V and J ends, which lost 0 bases and 7 bases, there was a span of 10 bases. CDR3 protein: CAWSVPGKNSPLHF. The DNA for the CDR3 is TGTGCCTGGAGTGTACCCGGGAAGAATTCACCCCTCCACTTT.

This chain connects TRBV4-2 to TRBJ1-2; perhaps TRBD1 as D (5 bases). Trimming removed 1 base from V and 7 bases from J, with 13 bases in between. The CDR3 length is 14 residues. Per germline, CDR1 LGHNA and CDR2 YNFKEQ. The CDR3 nucleotides are TGTGCCAGCAGCCAAGGGACACCTAGCGCTGGCTACACCTTC. It translates to CASSQGTPSAGYTF.

This clone was detected only a few times. The chain recombines TRBV9 with TRBJ1-4; D not resolved. Trimming cost V 0 bases and J 3 bases, with 9 bases left between them. This CDR3 has 15 amino acids. Germline CDR1 is SGDLS and CDR2 is YYNGEE. CDR3 DNA sequence: TGTGCCAGCAGCGTAGGGACTCTTGCTAATGAAAAACTGTTTTTT. Protein sequence: CASSVGTLANEKLFF.

The V gene is TRBV2, the J gene TRBJ1-4; D not certain. The V end lost 5 bases, the J end lost 3 bases, and 4 bases lay between the germline ends. CDR3 length: 12 residues. The germline V gene has CDR1 SNHLY and CDR2 FYNNEI. The CDR3 bases are TGTGCCAGCAGTTTCCCTAATGAAAAACTGTTTTTT. This gives the protein CASSFPNEKLFF.

The V gene is TRBV5-6, the J gene TRBJ1-1, with D unclear. With 2 bases removed from V and 5 bases from J, the gap between germline ends came to 19 bases. Germline V lookup: CDR1 SGHDT, CDR2 YYEEEE. The CDR3 totals 16 residues. CDR3 sequence reads: CASSLSRGPGRTEAFF. DNA of the CDR3: TGTGCCAGCAGCTTAAGCCGCGGCCCGGGGAGAACTGAAGCTTTCTTT.

This clone has a handful of counts. This chain uses TRBV6-1 with TRBJ1-1; no clear D gene. From germline, CDR1 is MNHNS and CDR2 SASEGT. The ends were cut back, 7 bases at V and 5 bases at J, with 17 bases in the middle. The CDR3 has 14 amino acids. CDR3 loop: CASTALGSHTEAFF. The CDR3 nucleotides read TGTGCCAGCACCGCCCTCGGCAGTCATACTGAAGCTTTCTTT.

The chain joins TRBV5-1 to TRBJ2-3; D unclear. Between the trimmed V and J ends, which lost 0 bases and 2 bases, there was a span of 7 bases. The germline V gene has CDR1 SGHRS and CDR2 YFSETQ. The CDR3 loop spans 14 amino acids. The CDR3 coding sequence is TGCGCCAGCAGCTTGGAAGACTCCACAGATACGCAGTATTTT. Its protein is CASSLEDSTDTQYF. The full variable domain, rest sourced from reference TRBV5-1 and TRBJ2-3, is KAGVTQTPRYLIKTRGQQVTLSCSPISGHRSVSWYQQTPGQGLQFLFEYFSETQRNKGNFPGRFSGRQFSNSRSEMNVSTLELGDSALYLCASSLEDSTDTQYFGPGTRLTVL.

This chain links TRBV7-2 with TRBJ1-2; D call uncertain. The V gene's germline CDR1 is SGHTA and CDR2 FQGNSA. CDR3 size: 15 residues. V lost 5 bases to trimming and J lost 7 bases, with 20 bases between them. CDR3 loop: CASSLFEGQPGGYTF. CDR3 coding DNA: TGTGCCAGCAGCCTCTTTGAAGGCCAACCGGGTGGCTACACCTTC.

This chain links TRBV11-2 with TRBJ1-3, with D uncertain. Germline values: CDR1 SGHAT, CDR2 FQNNGV. The CDR3 consists of 14 residues. Trimming removed 2 bases at V and 4 bases at J, with 9 bases between. DNA for the CDR3: TGTGCCAGCAGCTTAAGGGAGGGAGGAAACACCATATATTTT. It encodes CASSLREGGNTIYF.

V and J are TRBV6-1 and TRBJ2-1, with TRBD2 matching over 15 bases. V dropped 3 bases and J dropped 7; count of bases not matched to a gene: 7. The CDR3 has 17 amino acids. Germline lookup yields CDR1 MNHNS and CDR2 SASEGT. The CDR3 sequence is CASSERTSGRAGNEQFF. In DNA, the CDR3 is TGTGCCAGCAGTGAGCGGACTAGCGGGAGGGCCGGAAATGAGCAGTTCTTC.